This T cell receptor (beta chain) was recorded in a study of cytomegalovirus exposure and HLA in healthy donors. Primers: 60 Vbeta forward and 13 Jbeta reverse. Clones were read by immunoSEQ multiplex PCR, and TCRdb kept only the in-frame ones, dropping some. The sample carries some 150,000 clones, more than 75% recorded once. The trim removed 7 bases at V and 5 bases at J, leaving 6 bases unmatched. The germline V gene has CDR1 MNHNS and CDR2 SASEGT. The CDR3 extends over 13 amino acids. Sequenced sample: PBMCs. The chain carries TRBV6-1 and TRBJ1-1; 8 nucleotides line up with TRBD1. This receptor was obtained from a woman between 45 and 65 years old in good health and CMV-seropositive. The CDR3 sequence is CASTGTGRTEAFF. CDR3 in DNA: TGTGCCAGCACCGGGACAGGAAGAACTGAAGCTTTCTTT.